These 8 T cell receptor beta chains came from one sample sequenced in a study of cytomegalovirus exposure and HLA in healthy donors (dated by TCRdb to the late 2010s). Preparation of the library involved the immunoSEQ multiplex PCR assay. A mixture of 60 forward primers for TCR Vbeta segments and 13 reverse primers for TCR Jbeta segments was used in the multiplex PCR. What TCRdb holds here is the immuneACCESS table cut down to in-frame rearrangements. Part of the clones is not present; checked against another copy, under half of the missing clones reflect an unresolved V gene, and the others are unexplained. The sample includes 120,000 or so clones, with under 85% observed a single time. Around 3.5% of the sample belongs to the ten largest clones. Material for sequencing was PBMCs. These receptors originate from a human donor in good health.

This clone was observed once. V gene TRBV5-4 combines with J gene TRBJ2-1, with D perhaps TRBD2 (6 bases). The CDR3 is 15 residues long. Looked up from germline, CDR1 is SGHNT and CDR2 is YYREEE (reference sequence). Trimming removed 4 bases at V and 10 bases at J, with 21 bases between. The CDR3 reads CASSRFSRGAEEQFF. As DNA, the CDR3 is TGTGCCAGCAGCCGCTTTTCGCGGGGAGCGGAGGAGCAGTTCTTC.

This chain uses TRBV30 with TRBJ1-2; possible D gene TRBD1, 5 bases. The CDR3 runs 17 residues. With 5 bases removed from V and 4 bases from J, the gap between germline ends came to 26 bases. Germline V gene data show CDR1 as GTSNPN and CDR2 as SVGIG (reference sequence). The CDR3: CAWGSNIQGPGGYGYTF. The CDR3 region has the DNA TGTGCCTGGGGTTCTAATATCCAGGGTCCGGGGGGCTATGGCTACACCTTC.

This chain connects TRBV28 to TRBJ2-6; D remains ambiguous. CDR1 is MDHEN and CDR2 is SYDVKM in the germline V gene. V gave up 2 bases and J gave up 2 bases, with 7 bases separating them. The CDR3 has 15 amino acids. The DNA of the CDR3 is TGTGCCAGCAGTTTAGAGTTGCCTGGGGCCAACGTCCTGACTTTC. It specifies CASSLELPGANVLTF. The full variable domain, completed using reference TRBV28 and TRBJ2-6, is DVKVTQSSRYLVKRTGEKVFLECVQDMDHENMFWYRQDPGLGLRLIYFSYDVKMKEKGDIPEGYSVSREKKERFSLILESASTNQTSMYLCASSLELPGANVLTFGAGSRLTVL.

CDR3 amino acids: CASSAAGLIYNEQFF. The CDR3 region has the DNA TGTGCCAGCAGCGCCGCGGGACTAATCTACAATGAGCAGTTCTTC. The chain combines TRBV9 with TRBJ2-1; 7 nucleotides line up with TRBD2. V shed 3 bases and J 3 bases; nucleotides not matched to a gene: 6. There are 15 residues in the CDR3. CDR1 and CDR2 (germline): SGDLS, YYNGEE.

The J gene is TRBJ2-5, the V gene TRBV28; D is uncertain. CDR3 length: 12 residues. Per the germline V gene, CDR1 is MDHEN and CDR2 is SYDVKM. Trimming pared 4 bases from V and 6 bases from J, leaving 9 bases between. The CDR3 loop is CASSSGRQTQYF. The CDR3 bases are TGTGCCAGCAGTTCGGGTCGGCAGACCCAGTACTTC.

This rearrangement joins TRBV27 to TRBJ2-1; 12 nucleotides agree with TRBD2. Trimming took 6 bases from V and 6 from J; bases not matched to a gene: 12. CDR3 length equals 17 residues. CDR1 and CDR2 (germline): MNHEY, SMNVEV (reference sequence). CDR3 sequence (DNA): TGTGCCAGCAGCCTTTGGACTAGCGGGGTCCTGAGCAATGAGCAGTTCTTC. Amino acids: CASSLWTSGVLSNEQFF.

The V and J genes are TRBV28 and TRBJ2-1, with 13 bases lining up with TRBD2. This CDR3 has 15 amino acids. Looked up from germline, CDR1 is MDHEN and CDR2 is SYDVKM. The V gene end was trimmed by 5 bases and the J gene end by 7 bases; junction bases not matched to a gene: 5. This CDR3 is CASSPKGLAGNEQFF. The CDR3 bases are TGTGCCAGCAGTCCGAAGGGACTAGCGGGGAATGAGCAGTTCTTC.

This clone has only one observation. The CDR3 is CASSPDSYNSPLHF. CDR3 bases: TGTGCCAGCAGCCCGGACAGCTATAATTCACCCCTCCACTTT. The rearrangement uses TRBV6-6 and TRBJ1-6, with D possibly matching TRBD1 (6 bases). The CDR3 is 14 amino acids. V was clipped by 6 bases and J by 3 bases, with 9 bases between them. Germline values: CDR1 MNHNY, CDR2 SVGAGI (reference sequence).